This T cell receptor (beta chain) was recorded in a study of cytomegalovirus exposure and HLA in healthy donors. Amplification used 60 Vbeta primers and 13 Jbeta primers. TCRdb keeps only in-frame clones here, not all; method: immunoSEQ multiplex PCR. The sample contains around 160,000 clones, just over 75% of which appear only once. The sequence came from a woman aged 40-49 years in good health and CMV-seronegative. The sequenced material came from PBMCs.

The CDR3 sequence is CASSQGGLANFNEQFF. CDR3 nucleotide sequence: TGCGCCAGCAGCCAGGGGGGACTAGCGAATTTCAATGAGCAGTTCTTC. The rearrangement joins TRBV4-1 to TRBJ2-1; 10 nucleotides match TRBD2. Germline values: CDR1 MGHRA, CDR2 YSYEKL. CDR3 length: 16 residues. Trimming at V came to 3 bases and at J to 6 bases, leaving 8 bases not matched to a gene.